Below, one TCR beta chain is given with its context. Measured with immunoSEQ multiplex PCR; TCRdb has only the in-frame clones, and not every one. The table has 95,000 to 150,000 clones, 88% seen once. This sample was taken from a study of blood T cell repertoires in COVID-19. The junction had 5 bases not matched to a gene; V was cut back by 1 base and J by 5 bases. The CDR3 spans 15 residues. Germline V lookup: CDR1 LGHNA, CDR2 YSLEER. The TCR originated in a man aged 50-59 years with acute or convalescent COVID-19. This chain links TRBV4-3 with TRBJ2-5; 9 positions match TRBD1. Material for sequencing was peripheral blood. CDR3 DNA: TGCGCCAGCAGCCAAGCTGGGACAGGGTTTGAGACCCAGTACTTC. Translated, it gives CASSQAGTGFETQYF.